This is a list of T cell receptor beta chains from one sample in a study of radiotherapy plus CTLA-4 blockade in lung cancer. Clones were read by immunoSEQ multiplex PCR, and TCRdb kept only the in-frame ones, dropping some. Of 95,000 to 150,000 clones listed, just under 90% were seen once; the top ten hold roughly 6.9%. Sequenced material: peripheral blood, taken from a patient treated with radiotherapy plus ipilimumab. The receptors originated from a human donor with non-small cell lung cancer that progressed on radiotherapy plus ipilimumab. The CDR3 runs from the conserved cysteine through the conserved F or W. The order of the fields is D gene, J gene, clone size, V gene, CDR3 protein, CDR3 DNA. D genes are given only for firm matches. Clone size is shown for a subset of rows, as once, few, many or a class of expanded clone.

D: -; J: TRBJ1-3; size: -; V: TRBV2; CDR3: CASSLKGGRAGNTIYF; DNA: TGTGCCAGCAGCCTCAAAGGGGGACGGGCTGGAAACACCATATATTTT
D: -; J: TRBJ2-1; size: -; V: TRBV5-4; CDR3: CASSLVANEQFF; DNA: TGTGCCAGCAGCTTGGTAGCTAATGAGCAGTTCTTC
D: -; J: TRBJ2-7; size: -; V: TRBV4-1; CDR3: CASKGVFGRRAEQYF; DNA: TGCGCCAGCAAGGGGGTTTTTGGGCGTCGGGCCGAGCAGTACTTC
D: TRBD1; J: TRBJ2-6; size: -; V: TRBV27; CDR3: CASSLSLPRGTGANVLTF; DNA: TGTGCCAGCAGTTTATCGCTTCCCAGGGGGACTGGGGCCAACGTCCTGACTTTC
D: -; J: TRBJ1-5; size: -; V: TRBV6-1; CDR3: CASSEAKNGLTINQPQHF; DNA: TGTGCCAGCAGTGAAGCGAAGAACGGGTTGACAATTAATCAGCCCCAGCATTTT
D: -; J: TRBJ1-3; size: -; V: TRBV9; CDR3: CASSVGSDSGNTIYF; DNA: TGTGCCAGCAGCGTAGGGTCAGACTCTGGAAACACCATATATTTT
D: -; J: TRBJ2-1; size: -; V: TRBV6-4; CDR3: CASSDRPLGPSEQFF; DNA: TGTGCCAGCAGTGACCGACCTCTAGGGCCGAGTGAGCAGTTCTTC
D: -; J: TRBJ2-7; size: -; V: TRBV27; CDR3: CASSLITGLEQYF; DNA: TGTGCCAGCAGTTTAATTACAGGGCTCGAGCAGTACTTC
D: -; J: TRBJ2-7; size: -; V: TRBV5-1; CDR3: CASSRGLEAYEQYF; DNA: TGCGCCAGCAGCAGGGGACTGGAAGCCTACGAGCAGTACTTC
D: -; J: TRBJ2-7; size: -; V: TRBV7-5; CDR3: CARSFRREGGSYEQYF; DNA: TGTGCCAGAAGCTTCCGGCGGGAGGGGGGTTCCTACGAGCAGTACTTC
D: -; J: TRBJ2-6; size: -; V: TRBV18; CDR3: CASSPLLASGANVLTF; DNA: TGTGCCAGCTCACCATTACTAGCTTCTGGGGCCAACGTCCTGACTTTC
D: -; J: TRBJ2-7; size: once; V: TRBV9; CDR3: CASSVGAGVEQYF; DNA: TGTGCCAGCAGCGTAGGTGCAGGGGTCGAGCAGTACTTC
D: -; J: TRBJ2-7; size: once; V: TRBV6-5; CDR3: CASSTGRYSYEQYF; DNA: TGTGCCAGCAGCACAGGCAGGTACTCCTACGAGCAGTACTTC
D: -; J: TRBJ2-1; size: -; V: TRBV7-9; CDR3: CASSASPSYNEQFF; DNA: TGTGCCAGCAGCGCCTCGCCCTCCTACAATGAGCAGTTCTTC
D: -; J: TRBJ1-2; size: -; V: TRBV21-1; CDR3: CASSKDRVSGGYGYTF; DNA: TGTGCCAGCAGCAAAGACAGGGTTTCGGGGGGATATGGCTACACCTTC
D: -; J: TRBJ2-7; size: -; V: TRBV5-4; CDR3: CASSSLRGNLYEQYF; DNA: TGTGCCAGCAGCTCCCTCAGGGGCAACCTCTACGAGCAGTACTTC
D: -; J: TRBJ2-5; size: -; V: TRBV5-1; CDR3: CASGRDGLETQYF; DNA: TGCGCCAGCGGAAGGGACGGCCTAGAGACCCAGTACTTC
D: TRBD2; J: TRBJ2-5; size: -; V: TRBV9; CDR3: CASSVRGGSETQYF; DNA: TGTGCCAGCAGCGTACGTGGCGGGAGCGAGACCCAGTACTTC
D: TRBD1; J: TRBJ1-1; size: -; V: TRBV19; CDR3: CASSPWDSANTEAFF; DNA: TGTGCCAGTAGTCCGTGGGACAGTGCTAACACTGAAGCTTTCTTT
D: -; J: TRBJ1-4; size: few; V: TRBV19; CDR3: CASSILQGRKLFF; DNA: TGTGCCAGTAGTATTCTACAGGGCAGAAAACTGTTTTTT
D: -; J: TRBJ2-3; size: -; V: TRBV5-1; CDR3: CASSLSGLNTDTQYF; DNA: TGCGCCAGCAGCCTATCCGGACTCAACACAGATACGCAGTATTTT
D: -; J: TRBJ2-7; size: -; V: TRBV29-1; CDR3: CSVGEAYEQYF; DNA: TGCAGCGTCGGAGAGGCATACGAGCAGTACTTC
D: -; J: TRBJ2-7; size: -; V: TRBV12-5; CDR3: CASGSTDYEQYF; DNA: TGTGCTAGTGGATCCACGGACTACGAGCAGTACTTC
D: TRBD2; J: TRBJ2-7; size: -; V: TRBV15; CDR3: CATSRTSAGGPSYEQYF; DNA: TGTGCCACCAGCAGAACATCGGCGGGAGGCCCCTCCTACGAGCAGTACTTC
D: TRBD2; J: TRBJ2-5; size: once; V: TRBV14; CDR3: CASSQGSTSGRLETQYF; DNA: TGTGCCAGCAGCCAAGGATCGACTAGCGGGAGGTTGGAGACCCAGTACTTC
D: -; J: TRBJ1-3; size: few; V: TRBV7-9; CDR3: CASSPDTRTGNTIYF; DNA: TGTGCCAGCAGCCCTGACACGCGGACTGGAAACACCATATATTTT
D: TRBD1; J: TRBJ2-5; size: -; V: TRBV29-1; CDR3: CSLPGEGAAPKQETQYF; DNA: TGCAGCCTGCCAGGAGAGGGGGCGGCCCCAAAGCAAGAGACCCAGTACTTC
D: -; J: TRBJ2-7; size: -; V: TRBV5-1; CDR3: CASTGLDEQYF; DNA: TGCGCCAGCACTGGGCTCGACGAGCAGTACTTC
D: TRBD2; J: TRBJ2-2; size: once; V: TRBV18; CDR3: CASSPIAGAELFF; DNA: TGTGCCAGCTCACCAATAGCGGGAGCGGAGCTGTTTTTT
D: TRBD1; J: TRBJ1-2; size: -; V: TRBV5-4; CDR3: CASSSPPEGAGGYTF; DNA: TGTGCCAGCAGCTCCCCACCCGAGGGGGCGGGTGGCTACACCTTC
D: TRBD1; J: TRBJ2-1; size: -; V: TRBV6-6; CDR3: CASSFLTGDNEQFF; DNA: TGTGCCAGCAGTTTCCTCACAGGGGACAATGAGCAGTTCTTC
D: -; J: TRBJ2-5; size: -; V: TRBV7-9; CDR3: CASSRTGVETQYF; DNA: TGTGCCAGCAGCCGAACGGGAGTCGAGACCCAGTACTTC